Below are 5 T cell receptor beta chains sequenced from a single sample in a study of siplizumab effects on memory and regulatory T cells. This table comes from immunoSEQ multiplex PCR, and its TCRdb copy is limited to in-frame clones, with some not included. The table records 100,000 or so clones, 92% of them present only once. Sample: non-Treg CD4+ T cells sorted from blood. These receptors were collected from a human donor in good health.

The rearrangement uses TRBV18 and TRBJ1-3; 10 bases line up with TRBD1. Germline assignment: CDR1 KGHSH and CDR2 LQKENI. The CDR3 totals 15 residues. With 3 bases clipped from V and 8 bases from J, the junction kept 7 bases outside the gene matches. Here the CDR3 reads CASSPRGQGMDTIYF. CDR3 nucleotide sequence: TGTGCCAGCTCACCTAGGGGACAGGGGATGGACACCATATATTTT.

The rearrangement links TRBV5-5 to TRBJ2-7, with TRBD1 matching 9 bases. J gave up 3 bases and V 4 bases, and 5 bases lay outside the gene matches. This CDR3 is 14 amino acids long. Germline V gene sequence: CDR1 SGHKS, CDR2 YYEKEE (reference sequence). CDR3 DNA sequence: TGTGCCAGCAGCACCTGGGACAGGGTCTACGAGCAGTACTTC. Amino acids: CASSTWDRVYEQYF.

The chain links TRBV11-3 to TRBJ1-3; D call uncertain. V was shortened by 5 bases and J by 0 bases, with 11 bases between the two germline ends. The CDR3 consists of 15 residues. Germline V gene sequence: CDR1 SGHNT, CDR2 YENEEA. The CDR3 reads CASSPDFFSGNTIYF. Here the CDR3 DNA reads TGTGCCAGCAGCCCGGACTTCTTCTCTGGAAACACCATATATTTT.

This clone came up once. The CDR3: CASSPARGGRILTDTQYF. DNA for the CDR3: TGTGCCAGCAGCCCAGCGCGGGGAGGACGGATCCTCACAGATACGCAGTATTTT. The chain uses TRBV5-4 and TRBJ2-3; maybe TRBD2 (6 bases). Trimming took off 4 bases at V and 2 bases at J, with 23 bases between the two ends. The CDR3 runs 18 residues. The germline V gene has CDR1 SGHNT and CDR2 YYREEE (reference sequence). Full variable domain (outside the CDR3, taken from reference TRBV5-4 and TRBJ2-3): ETGVTQSPTHLIKTRGQQVTLRCSSQSGHNTVSWYQQALGQGPQFIFQYYREEENGRGNFPPRFSGLQFPNYSSELNVNALELDDSALYLCASSPARGGRILTDTQYFGPGTRLTVL.

The genes are TRBV9 and TRBJ2-1; TRBD2 is a possible D gene (6 bases). The germline V and J ends were trimmed by 0 bases and 2 bases, with 9 bases remaining between them. This CDR3 comprises 15 residues. Germline CDR1 reads SGDLS; CDR2 reads YYNGEE. The CDR3 nucleotides read TGTGCCAGCAGCGTAGTGGGGAGGCCCTACAATGAGCAGTTCTTC. Translated, it gives CASSVVGRPYNEQFF.